The 31 T cell receptor beta chains in this list originate from one sample, sequenced in a study of cytomegalovirus exposure and HLA in healthy donors (dated by TCRdb to between 2016 and 2019). Libraries were built with the immunoSEQ multiplex PCR assay. TCRdb carries this immuneACCESS record with in-frame sequences only. Its versions omit some clonotypes, under half of them owing to an unresolved V gene in the studies checked, with the rest unexplained. The sample includes some 64,000 clones, with 96% observed a single time. The ten biggest clones cover roughly 1.2% of the sample. Specimen: PBMCs. These receptors came from a woman under 30 in good health and CMV-seronegative.

The chain employs TRBV11-3 and TRBJ2-1, with a possible D match to TRBD1 (5 bases). This CDR3 is 14 amino acids long. Germline values: CDR1 SGHNT, CDR2 YENEEA. Trimming took 5 bases from V and 9 from J, leaving 17 bases between them. The CDR3 DNA is TGTGCCAGCAGCCCAGGGCGCATGTTAGCTGAGCAGTTCTTC. Amino acids: CASSPGRMLAEQFF.

The chain recombines TRBV4-2 with TRBJ2-7; TRBD1 agrees at 10 bases. CDR1 and CDR2 from the germline V gene are LGHNA and YNFKEQ. The CDR3 consists of 14 residues. After removal of 5 bases from V and 0 bases from J, the junction contained 1 base not matched to a gene. The CDR3 coding sequence is TGTGCCAGCAGCTGGGACAGGGGCTCCTACGAGCAGTACTTC. This codes for CASSWDRGSYEQYF.

The V call is TRBV4-2, the J call TRBJ2-7; maybe TRBD2 (7 bases). Germline V lookup: CDR1 LGHNA, CDR2 YNFKEQ. The CDR3 is 15 amino acids. V lost 5 bases and J lost 0, with 14 bases in between. CDR3 sequence reads: CASSTTGGVSYEQYF. CDR3 DNA: TGTGCCAGCAGCACCACGGGGGGCGTCTCCTACGAGCAGTACTTC.

J is TRBJ2-1 and V is TRBV5-8; a possible D gene is TRBD2 (7 bases). Germline loops: CDR1 SGHTS, CDR2 YDEGEE. V was shortened by 4 bases and J by 2 bases, with 13 bases between the two germline ends. The CDR3 extends over 15 amino acids. The CDR3 nucleotides are TGTGCCAGCAGCAGGGGGGGCTACCCCTACAATGAGCAGTTCTTC. Translating it yields CASSRGGYPYNEQFF.

The chain links TRBV7-9 to TRBJ2-5; possible D gene TRBD1, 6 bases. The CDR3 contains 13 residues. Trimming pared 5 bases from V and 5 bases from J, leaving 12 bases between. In germline, CDR1 is SEHNR, CDR2 FQNEAQ (reference sequence). DNA of the CDR3: TGTGCCAGCAGCCCAGGGGTTGGGGAGACCCAGTACTTC. Protein product: CASSPGVGETQYF.

The rearrangement joins TRBV7-2 to TRBJ2-1; 10 bases match TRBD2. In germline, CDR1 is SGHTA, CDR2 FQGNSA. The CDR3 sequence is 16 residues long. V lost 5 bases to trimming and J lost 6 bases; unmatched junction nucleotides: 10. The CDR3 bases are TGTGCCAGCAGCGGACCGACTAGCGGGTGGTTCAATGAGCAGTTCTTC. Encoded protein: CASSGPTSGWFNEQFF.

This chain joins TRBV18 and TRBJ2-1, with no clear D. Trimming stripped 4 bases from V and 0 bases from J, with 10 bases between. The CDR3 length is 15 residues. Germline V gene data show CDR1 as KGHSH and CDR2 as LQKENI. CDR3 in DNA: TGTGCCAGCTCACAAAGCGAGAGCTCCTACAATGAGCAGTTCTTC. Protein sequence: CASSQSESSYNEQFF.

In its sample, this clone was seen once. This chain links TRBV28 with TRBJ1-5; weak D call: TRBD1 (6 bases). V was clipped by 3 bases and J by 9 bases, with 15 bases between them. Per the germline V gene, CDR1 is MDHEN and CDR2 is SYDVKM. There are 14 residues in the CDR3. CDR3 sequence reads: CASSFETGLRPQHF. The CDR3 DNA follows: TGTGCCAGCAGTTTTGAAACAGGGCTACGGCCCCAGCATTTT.

The genes are TRBV18 and TRBJ1-1, with unresolved D. Germline-derived CDR1 and CDR2 are KGHSH and LQKENI. Trimming cost V 3 bases and J 1 base, with 6 bases left between them. The CDR3 has 13 residues. CDR3 DNA: TGTGCCAGCTCACCTTCGGGGAACACTGAAGCTTTCTTT. Its protein is CASSPSGNTEAFF.

The chain has TRBV7-9 and TRBJ2-7; 9 bases fit TRBD2. The CDR3 length is 17 residues. Germline assignment: CDR1 SEHNR and CDR2 FQNEAQ (reference sequence). V shed 4 bases and J 5 bases; nucleotides not matched to a gene: 15. This CDR3 reads CASSYTPGTSQGHEQYF. As DNA, the CDR3 is TGTGCCAGCAGCTACACCCCCGGGACTAGCCAAGGACACGAGCAGTACTTC.

The chain recombines TRBV15 with TRBJ2-7; D is perhaps TRBD1 (6 bases). CDR1 and CDR2 from the germline V gene are LNHNV and YYDKDF (reference sequence). Between the trimmed V and J ends, which lost 0 bases and 5 bases, there was a span of 14 bases. The CDR3 contains 15 residues. The CDR3 reads CATSRDWDTPHEQYF. DNA for the CDR3: TGTGCCACCAGCAGAGATTGGGACACTCCCCACGAGCAGTACTTC.

V usage is TRBV30 and J usage is TRBJ1-5; 8 bases are a match to TRBD1. V lost 4 bases, J lost 6 bases, and 8 bases stayed unmatched. The CDR3 has 14 amino acids. Germline assignment: CDR1 GTSNPN and CDR2 SVGIG (reference sequence). CDR3 coding DNA: TGTGCCTGGAATCCTGGACAGGGCGGTCAGCCCCAGCATTTT. Translating gives CAWNPGQGGQPQHF.

The gene calls are TRBV11-1 and TRBJ2-5; perhaps TRBD1 as D (6 bases). V was pared by 5 bases and J by 1 base, with 11 bases between. The CDR3 sequence is 14 residues long. From germline, CDR1 is SGHAT and CDR2 FQDESV (reference sequence). CDR3: CASSRGHSQETQYF. DNA of the CDR3: TGTGCCAGCAGCAGGGGACACTCCCAAGAGACCCAGTACTTC. The entire variable domain, with the rest obtained from reference TRBV11-1 and TRBJ2-5, is as follows: EAEVAQSPRYKITEKSQAVAFWCDPISGHATLYWYRQILGQGPELLVQFQDESVVDDSQLPKDRFSAERLKGVDSTLKIQPAELGDSAMYLCASSRGHSQETQYFGPGTRLLVL.

This chain joins TRBV7-2 and TRBJ2-3, with 7 bases fitting TRBD2. V trimming: 2 bases; J trimming: 5 bases; junction bases outside the gene matches: 4. CDR3 length: 14 residues. Germline V gene sequence: CDR1 SGHTA, CDR2 FQGNSA. The DNA for the CDR3 is TGTGCCAGCAGCTTATTGGGGGGGGTAGATACGCAGTATTTT. Translating it yields CASSLLGGVDTQYF.

This chain connects TRBV27 to TRBJ1-5; D is unresolved. Trimming left V 7 bases short and J 0 bases short, with 16 bases between. Germline lookup yields CDR1 MNHEY and CDR2 SMNVEV (reference sequence). This CDR3 comprises 16 residues. In DNA form, the CDR3 reads TGTGCCAGCACCCCCCTGGCGGGGTTTAGCAATCAGCCCCAGCATTTT. Translated, it gives CASTPLAGFSNQPQHF.

For this clone: The junction shows a germline mismatch at one end, possibly a read error. This chain links TRBV27 with TRBJ1-5; tentative D call: TRBD1 (6 bases). The germline CDR1 and CDR2 sequences are MNHEY and SMNVEV (reference sequence). The CDR3 runs to 14 residues. The CDR3 loop is CASRVTGSHQPQHF. Here the CDR3 DNA reads TGTGCCAGCAGAGTGACAGGTAGCCATCAGCCCCAGCATTTT.

The V and J genes are TRBV28 and TRBJ2-7, with D possibly being TRBD2 (6 bases). This CDR3 region has 14 residues. Between the trimmed V and J ends, which lost 8 bases and 0 bases, there was a span of 14 bases. Looked up from germline, CDR1 is MDHEN and CDR2 is SYDVKM. The CDR3 nucleotides read TGTGCCAGCGGGGGGTCGGCTAGCTCCTACGAGCAGTACTTC. Its translation: CASGGSASSYEQYF.

The chain couples TRBV28 to TRBJ2-4; D is ambiguous. Trimming stripped 1 base from V and 3 bases from J, with 4 bases between. Germline CDR1 and CDR2: MDHEN and SYDVKM. This CDR3 region has 13 residues. The CDR3 coding sequence is TGTGCCAGCAGTTTATCGGGCAAAAACATTCAGTACTTC. This encodes CASSLSGKNIQYF.

This chain joins TRBV4-1 and TRBJ1-2, with 7 bases lining up with TRBD1. CDR1 is MGHRA and CDR2 is YSYEKL in the germline V gene. The junction had 11 bases not matched to a gene; V was cut back by 4 bases and J by 0 bases. The CDR3 runs 17 residues. CDR3 nucleotides: TGCGCCAGCAGCCCTCAACAATGGGACAGACCTAACTATGGCTACACCTTC. This codes for CASSPQQWDRPNYGYTF.

V gene TRBV12-5 combines with J gene TRBJ1-2, with D unclear. The germline V gene has CDR1 LGHNT and CDR2 FRNRAP. With 5 bases removed from V and 0 bases from J, the gap between germline ends came to 10 bases. The CDR3 runs to 14 residues. In nucleotides, the CDR3 is TGTGCTAGTGGTCCCCGGGAGGCTAACTATGGCTACACCTTC. Residues: CASGPREANYGYTF.

The chain joins TRBV5-5 to TRBJ2-7, with 11 bases aligning to TRBD1. The CDR3 contains 15 residues. Losses at the gene ends were 3 bases for V and 1 base for J; bases not matched to a gene: 3. In germline, CDR1 is SGHKS, CDR2 YYEKEE (reference sequence). CDR3: CASSSGTGGSYEQYF. CDR3 coding DNA: TGTGCCAGCAGCTCCGGGACAGGGGGTTCCTACGAGCAGTACTTC.

The genes are TRBV29-1 and TRBJ2-5, with 8 bases fitting TRBD2. CDR1 SQVTM and CDR2 ANQGSEA come from the germline V gene. The CDR3 covers 13 residues. CDR3 residues: CSASGGGQETQYF. The DNA for the CDR3 is TGCAGTGCCTCGGGGGGGGGCCAAGAGACCCAGTACTTC.

The V and J genes are TRBV5-4 and TRBJ2-5; TRBD2 agrees at 11 bases. The J call may be faulty, since TRBJ2-7 better matches the DNA end. Germline CDR1 reads SGHNT; CDR2 reads YYREEE (reference sequence). This CDR3 has 15 residues. This CDR3 is CASSQGLAGNDEQYF. In nucleotides, the CDR3 is TGTGCCAGCAGCCAAGGACTAGCGGGTAACGACGAGCAGTACTTC.

This chain uses TRBV10-3 with TRBJ2-7; D might be TRBD2 (6 bases). This CDR3 comprises 13 residues. V was cut by 3 bases and J by 3 bases, with 9 bases left in between. The germline V gene has CDR1 ENHRY and CDR2 SYGVKD. CDR3 loop: CAISDGGIYEQYF. In DNA, the CDR3 is TGTGCCATCAGTGATGGGGGGATCTACGAGCAGTACTTC.

The V call is TRBV7-9, the J call TRBJ2-6; D is uncertain. This CDR3 is built from 15 residues. The V end was cut by 2 bases, the J end by 0 bases, with 5 bases between. Germline-derived CDR1 and CDR2 are SEHNR and FQNEAQ (reference sequence). In nucleotides, the CDR3 is TGTGCCAGCAGCTTAACCTACTCTGGGGCCAACGTCCTGACTTTC. Translation gives CASSLTYSGANVLTF. The complete variable domain, with remaining parts taken from reference TRBV7-9 and TRBJ2-6, reads DTGVSQNPRHKITKRGQNVTFRCDPISEHNRLYWYRQTLGQGPEFLTYFQNEAQLEKSRLLSDRFSAERPKGSFSTLEIQRTEQGDSAMYLCASSLTYSGANVLTFGAGSRLTVL.

This clone was seen a single time. The V and J genes are TRBV5-1 and TRBJ2-3; 8 bases are shared with TRBD2. The CDR3 totals 15 residues. The V gene's germline CDR1 is SGHRS and CDR2 YFSETQ. J lost 6 bases, V lost 5 bases, and 11 bases had no gene match. The DNA of the CDR3 is TGCGCCAGCAGGGAGGGCGGGGGGCCGGAGGATACGCAGTATTTT. The encoded protein is CASREGGGPEDTQYF.

The rearrangement uses TRBV5-1 and TRBJ1-1; tentative D call: TRBD1 (6 bases). The V and J ends lost 4 bases and 1 base respectively, with 11 bases between them. The germline V gene encodes CDR1 SGHRS and CDR2 YFSETQ. The length of the CDR3 is 14 residues. The CDR3 sequence: CASSNGQPNTEAFF. CDR3 bases: TGCGCCAGCAGCAACGGACAGCCGAACACTGAAGCTTTCTTT.

The V and J genes are TRBV4-1 and TRBJ2-3, with 12 bases aligning to TRBD2. V lost 4 bases, J lost 6 bases, and 11 bases stayed unmatched. The germline V gene has CDR1 MGHRA and CDR2 YSYEKL. This CDR3 is 17 amino acids long. CDR3 in DNA: TGCGCCAGCAGCCGACCGACTAGCGGGGGACAGGCTGATACGCAGTATTTT. The encoded protein is CASSRPTSGGQADTQYF.

The V call is TRBV19, the J call TRBJ2-7; D unclear. Germline lookup yields CDR1 LNHDA and CDR2 SQIVND (reference sequence). This CDR3 has 13 residues. The V end lost 3 bases, the J end lost 4 bases, and 10 bases lay between the germline ends. CDR3 loop: CASSMGRRYEQYF. In DNA form, the CDR3 reads TGTGCCAGTAGTATGGGCAGAAGATACGAGCAGTACTTC.

The CDR3 loop reads CASTAGGTYGYTF. The CDR3 DNA is TGTGCCAGCACCGCGGGGGGAACCTATGGCTACACCTTC. J is TRBJ1-2 and V is TRBV6-5, with D maybe TRBD1 (5 bases). This CDR3 is built from 13 residues. Trimming stripped 7 bases from V and 4 bases from J, with 13 bases between. The germline V gene encodes CDR1 MNHEY and CDR2 SVGAGI.

In its sample, this clone was seen once. This rearrangement joins TRBV6-5 to TRBJ2-1, with 13 bases identical to TRBD2. The V gene end was trimmed by 6 bases and the J gene end by 7 bases; junction bases not matched to a gene: 3. Germline V CDR1 and CDR2: MNHEY, SVGAGI. CDR3 length: 14 amino acids. CDR3: CASRGLAGTNEQFF. The CDR3 coding sequence is TGTGCCAGCAGGGGACTAGCGGGGACGAATGAGCAGTTCTTC.